These 23 T cell receptor beta chains originate from one sample sequenced in a study of memory CD4+ T cells and cytomegalovirus serostatus. Single viable CD3+CD4+CD8-CD45RO+ cells were sorted as the memory CD4+ T cells. TCRdb's copy holds only in-frame clones and misses some; the assay was immunoSEQ multiplex PCR. Among fewer than 90,000 clones, 78% were seen once, and the ten largest hold approximately 2.4%. Sequenced sample: memory CD4+ T cells from blood. These receptors originate from an adult in good health and CMV-seropositive.

This clone is classed as medium-sized. The V gene is TRBV11-2, the J gene TRBJ1-2; D unresolved. Looked up from germline, CDR1 is SGHAT and CDR2 is FQNNGV. The CDR3 extends over 13 amino acids. V gave up 8 bases and J gave up 7 bases, with 17 bases separating them. The CDR3, as DNA: TGTGCCAGCGCGACGGTCAGAGCTCGTGGCTACACCTTC. Its protein product is CASATVRARGYTF. Using reference TRBV11-2 and TRBJ1-2 for the parts outside the CDR3, the full variable domain is EAGVAQSPRYKIIEKRQSVAFWCNPISGHATLYWYQQILGQGPKLLIQFQNNGVVDDSQLPKDRFSAERLKGVDSTLKIQPAKLEDSAVYLCASATVRARGYTFGSGTRLTVV.

J is TRBJ2-2 and V is TRBV2; possibly TRBD1 or TRBD2 for D (5 bases each). V gave up 6 bases and J gave up 6 bases, with 11 bases separating them. This CDR3 is built from 13 residues. Looked up from germline, CDR1 is SNHLY and CDR2 is FYNNEI. This CDR3 is CASSREGAGELFF. CDR3 bases: TGTGCCAGCAGCCGGGAAGGGGCCGGGGAGCTGTTTTTT.

The chain uses TRBV11-3 and TRBJ1-4; 7 bases are a match to TRBD1. Germline V CDR1 and CDR2: SGHNT, YENEEA. Unmatched junction bases numbered 9, after V lost 4 bases and J lost 7 bases. The CDR3 has 15 amino acids. DNA for the CDR3: TGTGCCAGCAGCTACCAACAGGGGTTTGGTGAAAAACTGTTTTTT. Its protein is CASSYQQGFGEKLFF.

The CDR3 protein is CASWDGVPHEQYV. CDR3 DNA sequence: TGTGCCAGCTGGGATGGGGTCCCCCACGAGCAGTACGTC. The chain joins TRBV6-1 to TRBJ2-7; no firm D call. Germline V gene data show CDR1 as MNHNS and CDR2 as SASEGT. This CDR3 has 13 amino acids. Trimming shortened V by 8 bases and J by 5 bases, and 16 bases separated the two germline ends.

The chain links TRBV7-2 to TRBJ1-2; 8 bases are a match to TRBD1. Unmatched junction bases numbered 3, after V lost 5 bases and J lost 7 bases. Germline loops: CDR1 SGHTA, CDR2 FQGNSA. CDR3 size: 12 residues. In nucleotides, the CDR3 is TGTGCCAGCAGCCCGCAGGGGGCTGGCTACACCTTC. Protein: CASSPQGAGYTF.

J is TRBJ1-2 and V is TRBV5-1; no reliable D call. The CDR3 runs 14 residues. The germline gives CDR1 SGHRS, CDR2 YFSETQ. The V and J ends lost 3 bases and 0 bases respectively, with 9 bases between them. The CDR3 reads CASSSEGTNYGYTF. CDR3 bases: TGCGCCAGCAGCTCCGAAGGAACTAACTATGGCTACACCTTC.

This clone was observed a handful of times. The chain links TRBV6-1 to TRBJ1-1, with D hard to call. This CDR3 is 12 amino acids long. Germline V gene sequence: CDR1 MNHNS, CDR2 SASEGT. The V and J ends lost 8 bases and 8 bases respectively, with 15 bases between them. CDR3 sequence (DNA): TGTGCCAGCCAAACTATGGAAGGCGAAGCTTTCTTT. Its protein is CASQTMEGEAFF.

CDR3 bases: TGTGCCAGCAGCCAAGCGGAACCTAGCCGCTCTGGAAACACCATATATTTT. Translation: CASSQAEPSRSGNTIYF. V is TRBV4-2 and J is TRBJ1-3; no definite D call. Germline assignment: CDR1 LGHNA and CDR2 YNFKEQ. The V end lost 1 base, the J end lost 0 bases, and 13 bases lay between the germline ends. The CDR3 length is 17 residues.

The genes are TRBV5-1 and TRBJ2-3, with 7 positions matching TRBD2. V shed 0 bases and J 4 bases; nucleotides not matched to a gene: 2. The germline V gene has CDR1 SGHRS and CDR2 YFSETQ. The CDR3 sequence is 14 residues long. The CDR3 is CASSLGLAADTQYF. The CDR3 bases are TGCGCCAGCAGCTTGGGACTAGCAGCAGATACGCAGTATTTT.

The rearrangement joins TRBV7-2 to TRBJ1-5; perhaps TRBD1 as D (5 bases). Trimming removed 1 base at V and 4 bases at J, with 11 bases between. Germline V gives CDR1 SGHTA, CDR2 FQGNSA. The CDR3 consists of 15 residues. This CDR3 is CASSLDGGGNQPQHF. The DNA of the CDR3 is TGTGCCAGCAGCTTAGATGGGGGAGGAAATCAGCCCCAGCATTTT.

The chain recombines TRBV5-1 with TRBJ2-5; 8 nucleotides match TRBD1. Unmatched junction bases numbered 7, after V lost 3 bases and J lost 3 bases. This CDR3 contains 15 residues. CDR1 and CDR2 from the germline V gene are SGHRS and YFSETQ. DNA for the CDR3: TGCGCCAGCAGCTACGGGACAGGAGGAGAAGAGACCCAGTACTTC. It codes for CASSYGTGGEETQYF. Using reference TRBV5-1 and TRBJ2-5 for the parts outside the CDR3, the full variable domain is KAGVTQTPRYLIKTRGQQVTLSCSPISGHRSVSWYQQTPGQGLQFLFEYFSETQRNKGNFPGRFSGRQFSNSRSEMNVSTLELGDSALYLCASSYGTGGEETQYFGPGTRLLVL.

The gene calls are TRBV7-2 and TRBJ1-3; a possible D gene is TRBD1 (5 bases). The germline V and J ends were trimmed by 5 bases and 2 bases, with 16 bases remaining between them. The CDR3 extends over 16 amino acids. Germline CDR1 SGHTA, CDR2 FQGNSA. The CDR3 spells CASSLGDSRTGNTIYF. The DNA for the CDR3 is TGTGCCAGCAGCCTAGGCGACAGTAGAACTGGAAACACCATATATTTT.

The J gene is TRBJ1-1, the V gene TRBV5-4, with 10 bases matching TRBD1. The CDR3 consists of 13 residues. V dropped 4 bases and J dropped 9; count of bases not matched to a gene: 6. From germline, CDR1 is SGHNT and CDR2 YYREEE (reference sequence). CDR3 region: CASSLTGGSQAFF. In nucleotides, the CDR3 is TGTGCCAGCAGCCTGACAGGGGGCTCGCAAGCTTTCTTT.

V usage is TRBV7-2 and J usage is TRBJ2-1, with D unresolved. Germline V CDR1 and CDR2: SGHTA, FQGNSA. Trimming removed 1 base from V and 9 bases from J, with 4 bases in between. The CDR3 consists of 11 residues. CDR3 residues: CASSLGTEQFF. The CDR3 DNA sequence: TGTGCCAGCAGCTTAGGAACTGAGCAGTTCTTC.

The chain couples TRBV2 to TRBJ1-2; possible D gene TRBD1, 6 bases. Germline loops: CDR1 SNHLY, CDR2 FYNNEI. CDR3 length: 14 residues. The V end lost 6 bases, the J end lost 6 bases, and 17 bases lay between the germline ends. CDR3 bases: TGTGCCAGCAGGCAAACACAGGGAGTGGATGGCTACACCTTC. This sequence encodes CASRQTQGVDGYTF. Complete variable domain (other parts from reference TRBV2 and TRBJ1-2): EPEVTQTPSHQVTQMGQEVILRCVPISNHLYFYWYRQILGQKVEFLVSFYNNEISEKSEIFDDQFSVERPDGSNFTLKIRSTKLEDSAMYFCASRQTQGVDGYTFGSGTRLTVV.

V gene TRBV4-2 combines with J gene TRBJ1-1, with a tentative D call TRBD1 (5 bases). The CDR3 loop spans 16 amino acids. From germline, CDR1 is LGHNA and CDR2 YNFKEQ. V was clipped by 4 bases and J by 3 bases, with 18 bases between them. CDR3 amino acids: CASSPGWDFYDTEAFF. CDR3 coding DNA: TGTGCCAGCAGCCCAGGGTGGGATTTCTACGACACTGAAGCTTTCTTT.

In its sample, this clone was seen once. The gene calls are TRBV7-9 and TRBJ1-1; no definite D call. V lost 5 bases, J lost 4 bases, and 11 bases lay in between. The CDR3 consists of 13 residues. Germline assignment: CDR1 SEHNR and CDR2 FQNEAQ (reference sequence). The CDR3 sequence: CASSLGLLTEAFF. As DNA, the CDR3 is TGTGCCAGCAGCCTGGGCCTTCTCACTGAAGCTTTCTTT.

The chain carries TRBV7-9 and TRBJ2-1; maybe TRBD2 (6 bases). CDR1 is SEHNR, CDR2 FQNEAQ, per germline (reference sequence). V was clipped by 2 bases and J by 2 bases, with 13 bases between them. The length of the CDR3 is 16 residues. The CDR3 coding sequence is TGTGCCAGCAGCTTAAGTATGGGAGGAACCTACAATGAGCAGTTCTTC. Its protein is CASSLSMGGTYNEQFF. Together with reference TRBV7-9 and TRBJ2-1, the CDR3 gives the full variable domain: DTGVSQNPRHKITKRGQNVTFRCDPISEHNRLYWYRQTLGQGPEFLTYFQNEAQLEKSRLLSDRFSAERPKGSFSTLEIQRTEQGDSAMYLCASSLSMGGTYNEQFFGPGTRLTVL.

This clone has a handful of counts. V and J are TRBV29-1 and TRBJ2-5, with a possible D match to TRBD2 (6 bases). The germline V and J ends were trimmed by 4 bases and 4 bases, with 16 bases remaining between them. The CDR3 totals 14 residues. Germline V gives CDR1 SQVTM, CDR2 ANQGSEA. The CDR3 DNA follows: TGCAGCGTTGTTGGCGGGAAGGAGGTAGAGACCCAGTACTTC. Translated: CSVVGGKEVETQYF.

This chain uses TRBV7-2 with TRBJ1-3, with a tentative D call TRBD1 (6 bases). CDR1 and CDR2 (germline): SGHTA, FQGNSA. There are 15 residues in the CDR3. V was trimmed by 1 base and J by 2 bases, leaving 9 bases between them. The CDR3 sequence is CASSLVKGAGNTIYF. CDR3 in DNA: TGTGCCAGCAGCTTAGTCAAGGGGGCTGGAAACACCATATATTTT.

The J gene is TRBJ1-3, the V gene TRBV9; D is uncertain. The ends were cut back, 0 bases at V and 4 bases at J, with 2 bases in the middle. The CDR3 has 12 amino acids. Germline V gives CDR1 SGDLS, CDR2 YYNGEE. The CDR3 nucleotides read TGTGCCAGCAGCGTAGCGGGAAACACCATATATTTT. This sequence encodes CASSVAGNTIYF. Filled out from reference TRBV9 and TRBJ1-3, the complete variable domain reads DSGVTQTPKHLITATGQRVTLRCSPRSGDLSVYWYQQSLDQGLQFLIQYYNGEERAKGNILERFSAQQFPDLHSELNLSSLELGDSALYFCASSVAGNTIYFGEGSWLTVV.

This chain uses TRBV5-1 with TRBJ2-2; 12 bases agree with TRBD2. The trim removed 7 bases at V and 4 bases at J, leaving 5 bases unmatched. CDR3 size: 15 residues. Germline CDR1 and CDR2: SGHRS and YFSETQ. CDR3 protein: CASGGLAGSTGELFF. The CDR3 DNA sequence: TGCGCCAGCGGAGGACTAGCGGGAAGCACCGGGGAGCTGTTTTTT.

The sample holds a few counts of this clone. This chain joins TRBV10-2 and TRBJ2-7; unclear D gene. The V end lost 6 bases, the J end lost 1 base, and 13 bases lay between the germline ends. The CDR3 has 14 amino acids. Germline assignment: CDR1 WSHSY and CDR2 SAAADI. CDR3 bases: TGCGCCAGCAGGGACCCTCCAATTTCCTACGAGCAGTACTTC. Its translation is CASRDPPISYEQYF.